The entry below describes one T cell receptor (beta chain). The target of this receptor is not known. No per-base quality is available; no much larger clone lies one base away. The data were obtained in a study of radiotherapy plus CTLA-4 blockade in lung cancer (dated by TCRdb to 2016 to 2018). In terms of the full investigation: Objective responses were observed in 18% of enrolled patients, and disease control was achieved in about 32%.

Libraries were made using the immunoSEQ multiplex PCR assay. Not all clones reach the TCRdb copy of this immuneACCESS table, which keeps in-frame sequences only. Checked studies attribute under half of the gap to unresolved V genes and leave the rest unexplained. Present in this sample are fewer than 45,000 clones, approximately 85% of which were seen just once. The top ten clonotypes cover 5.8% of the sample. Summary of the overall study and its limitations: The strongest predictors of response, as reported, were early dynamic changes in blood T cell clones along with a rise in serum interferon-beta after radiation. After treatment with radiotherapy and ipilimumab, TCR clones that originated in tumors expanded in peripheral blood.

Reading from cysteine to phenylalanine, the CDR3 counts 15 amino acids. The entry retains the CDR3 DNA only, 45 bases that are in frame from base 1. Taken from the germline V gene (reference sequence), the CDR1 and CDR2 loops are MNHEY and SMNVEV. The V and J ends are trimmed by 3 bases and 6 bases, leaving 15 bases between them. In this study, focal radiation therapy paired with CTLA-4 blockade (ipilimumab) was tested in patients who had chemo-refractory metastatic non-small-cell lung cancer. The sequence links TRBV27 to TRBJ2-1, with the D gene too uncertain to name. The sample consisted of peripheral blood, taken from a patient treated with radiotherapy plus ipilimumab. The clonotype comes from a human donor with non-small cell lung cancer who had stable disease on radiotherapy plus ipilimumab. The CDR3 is CASSFSGPPVNEQFF. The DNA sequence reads TGTGCCAGCAGTTTCTCAGGCCCCCCGGTCAATGAGCAGTTCTTC.